A single sample is the source of the 30 T cell receptor beta chains below, sequenced in a study of blood T cell repertoires in COVID-19. Clones were sequenced by immunoSEQ multiplex PCR, and TCRdb holds only the in-frame ones, with some missing. The sample includes 73,000 or so clones, roughly 84% of them seen just once. Sequencing used peripheral blood. Receptor source: a woman aged 60-75 years with acute or convalescent COVID-19.

This clone appeared a single time. In DNA, the CDR3 is TGCGCCAGCAGCCTGAGCGGGGGTGAGCAGTACTTC. Translation gives CASSLSGGEQYF. The chain links TRBV5-1 to TRBJ2-7; 8 nucleotides align to TRBD2. The CDR3 has 12 amino acids. Trimming removed 4 bases from V and 7 bases from J; junction bases left unmatched: 4. CDR1 is SGHRS and CDR2 is YFSETQ in the germline V gene.

This clone came up a few times. V is TRBV10-1 and J is TRBJ2-1, with D unclear. V lost 3 bases and J 7 bases, leaving 7 bases between the germline ends. Germline CDR1 WNHNN, CDR2 SYGVQD (reference sequence). The CDR3 loop spans 12 amino acids. This CDR3 reads CASSEQRNEQFF. Written as DNA, the CDR3 is TGCGCCAGCAGTGAACAGAGAAATGAGCAGTTCTTC.

V is TRBV24-1 and J is TRBJ2-1; 8 positions match TRBD1. CDR3 length: 16 amino acids. V lost 4 bases, J lost 6 bases, and 10 bases stayed unmatched. From germline, CDR1 is KGHDR and CDR2 SFDVKD. CDR3 coding DNA: TGTGCCACCAGTGACCCGGTCAGGGGGCAAGTCAATGAGCAGTTCTTC. Amino acid sequence: CATSDPVRGQVNEQFF.

The chain joins TRBV11-2 to TRBJ1-2, with D perhaps matching TRBD1 (6 bases). Looked up from germline, CDR1 is SGHAT and CDR2 is FQNNGV. The CDR3 consists of 14 residues. V was cut by 0 bases and J by 5 bases, with 10 bases left in between. Here the CDR3 reads CASSLEGAAYGYTF. In nucleotides, the CDR3 is TGTGCCAGCAGCTTAGAGGGGGCAGCGTATGGCTACACCTTC.

The genes are TRBV5-1 and TRBJ2-7; 9 nucleotides match TRBD2. The CDR3 sequence is 16 residues long. V was clipped by 0 bases and J by 1 base; unmatched bases: 5. Germline loops: CDR1 SGHRS, CDR2 YFSETQ. CDR3 sequence: CASSLGSGGVSYEQYF. In nucleotides, the CDR3 is TGCGCCAGCAGCTTGGGTAGCGGGGGAGTTTCCTACGAGCAGTACTTC.

This chain uses TRBV30 with TRBJ1-6; D possibly corresponds to TRBD1 (6 bases). Trimming pared 0 bases from V and 7 bases from J, leaving 13 bases between. CDR3 length equals 15 residues. The germline V gene has CDR1 GTSNPN and CDR2 SVGIG (reference sequence). The DNA of the CDR3 is TGTGCCTGGAGTGTTTCTGGGGGCCTAAATTCACCCCTCCACTTT. This gives the protein CAWSVSGGLNSPLHF.

This chain joins TRBV3-1 (or the pseudogene TRBV3-2) and TRBJ2-3; no firm D call. Germline lookup yields CDR1 LGHDT and CDR2 YNNKEL (reference sequence). V shed 1 base and J shed 6 bases, with 11 bases lying between them. This CDR3 has 14 amino acids. CDR3 amino acids: CASSQARSPDTQYF. The DNA for the CDR3 is TGTGCCAGCAGCCAAGCCAGGTCTCCCGATACGCAGTATTTT.

This clone appeared once. The rearrangement joins TRBV2 to TRBJ1-2; perhaps TRBD1 as D (6 bases). Germline loops: CDR1 SNHLY, CDR2 FYNNEI. Trimming pared 6 bases from V and 5 bases from J, leaving 19 bases between. The CDR3 totals 15 residues. The CDR3 is CASSQGQGSTYGYTF. CDR3 sequence (DNA): TGTGCCAGCAGCCAAGGGCAGGGGAGTACTTATGGCTACACCTTC.

V gene TRBV19 combines with J gene TRBJ1-4; D ambiguous. This CDR3 is 15 amino acids long. Germline V gives CDR1 LNHDA, CDR2 SQIVND (reference sequence). Trimming took 7 bases from V and 4 from J, leaving 16 bases between them. This CDR3 is CASIDVTELNEKLFF. The DNA for the CDR3 is TGTGCCAGTATCGACGTAACAGAGCTTAATGAAAAACTGTTTTTT.

This rearrangement joins TRBV9 to TRBJ1-2, with TRBD1 matching 10 bases. CDR1 is SGDLS, CDR2 YYNGEE, per germline. The CDR3 is 16 residues long. After removal of 4 bases from V and 7 bases from J, the junction contained 13 bases not matched to a gene. The CDR3 protein is CASSPHRDRGESGYTF. The CDR3 DNA reads TGTGCCAGCAGCCCACACCGGGACAGGGGTGAAAGTGGCTACACCTTC.

The chain joins TRBV19 to TRBJ1-3; no reliable D call. Germline values: CDR1 LNHDA, CDR2 SQIVND (reference sequence). V lost 5 bases to trimming and J lost 2 bases, with 7 bases between them. This CDR3 spans 13 amino acids. In DNA form, the CDR3 reads TGTGCCAGTAGTCTCCCGGCTGGAAACACCATATATTTT. It yields the protein CASSLPAGNTIYF.

This clone was counted between two and nine times. The chain employs TRBV2 and TRBJ1-1, with 7 bases that match TRBD1. Germline V gene lookup returns CDR1 SNHLY and CDR2 FYNNEI. The ends lost 7 bases at V and 6 bases at J; junction bases unmatched: 11. This CDR3 contains 14 residues. In nucleotides, the CDR3 is TGTGCCAGCAAAGGGGGCCCATACCGCGCTGAAGCTTTCTTT. Translated, it gives CASKGGPYRAEAFF.

The V gene is TRBV2, the J gene TRBJ2-3; the match to TRBD2 covers 8 bases. The CDR3 is 15 amino acids. The V gene end was trimmed by 0 bases and the J gene end by 3 bases; junction bases not matched to a gene: 2. The germline V gene encodes CDR1 SNHLY and CDR2 FYNNEI. CDR3 region: CASSEAGLATDTQYF. Here the CDR3 DNA reads TGTGCCAGCAGTGAAGCAGGACTAGCTACAGATACGCAGTATTTT.

A single count supports this clone. The chain couples TRBV10-3 to TRBJ1-1, with a weak D call TRBD1 (5 bases). Germline CDR1 reads ENHRY; CDR2 reads SYGVKD. There are 13 residues in the CDR3. Trimming took off 3 bases at V and 7 bases at J, with 12 bases between the two ends. Written as DNA, the CDR3 is TGTGCCATCAGTGATTCGTATCAGGGTGAAGCTTTCTTT. This encodes CAISDSYQGEAFF.

This clone was recorded only once. V and J are TRBV2 and TRBJ1-6; D not certain. The CDR3 covers 14 residues. CDR1 and CDR2 (germline): SNHLY, FYNNEI. V lost 5 bases to trimming and J lost 9 bases, with 14 bases between them. For the CDR3, the DNA is TGTGCCAGCAGTTCCACACCAGAGGGTTCACCCCTCCACTTT. It is translated as CASSSTPEGSPLHF. Filled out from reference TRBV2 and TRBJ1-6, the complete variable domain reads EPEVTQTPSHQVTQMGQEVILRCVPISNHLYFYWYRQILGQKVEFLVSFYNNEISEKSEIFDDQFSVERPDGSNFTLKIRSTKLEDSAMYFCASSSTPEGSPLHFGNGTRLTVT.

The chain links TRBV18 to TRBJ1-1, with D uncertain. Germline CDR1 and CDR2: KGHSH and LQKENI. This CDR3 region has 13 residues. The V and J ends lost 7 bases and 3 bases respectively, with 12 bases between them. The CDR3 loop reads CASLEMRDTEAFF. CDR3 DNA sequence: TGTGCCAGCTTAGAGATGAGAGACACTGAAGCTTTCTTT.

This sequence joins TRBV27 and TRBJ1-1, with 8 bases that match TRBD1. In germline, CDR1 is MNHEY, CDR2 SMNVEV (reference sequence). The J segment lost 6 bases and the V segment lost 3 bases, leaving 6 bases of the junction unmatched. The CDR3 runs 14 residues. This chain's CDR3 is CASSLQGAGAEAFF. The DNA of the CDR3 is TGTGCCAGCAGTTTGCAGGGGGCAGGAGCTGAAGCTTTCTTT.

This chain links TRBV9 with TRBJ1-4, with a tentative D call TRBD1 (5 bases). The CDR3 is made up of 15 amino acids. V was pared by 5 bases and J by 6 bases, with 17 bases between. CDR1 is SGDLS, CDR2 YYNGEE, per germline. CDR3 residues: CASRRSGGVDEKLFF. The CDR3 coding sequence is TGTGCCAGCAGACGTAGTGGGGGGGTTGATGAAAAACTGTTTTTT.

The chain recombines TRBV15 with TRBJ1-1, with no clear D. V was shortened by 1 base and J by 7 bases, with 13 bases between the two germline ends. CDR1 and CDR2 (germline): LNHNV, YYDKDF (reference sequence). The CDR3 is 14 amino acids. CDR3 loop: CATSRARGESEAFF. For the CDR3, the DNA is TGTGCCACCAGCAGAGCGCGGGGAGAAAGTGAAGCTTTCTTT.

J is TRBJ1-2 and V is TRBV12-5; D is unresolved. Per the germline V gene, CDR1 is LGHNT and CDR2 is FRNRAP. The CDR3 length is 15 residues. The V end lost 2 bases, the J end lost 8 bases, and 18 bases lay between the germline ends. The chain's CDR3 is CASGLLTGGGDGYTF. The CDR3 DNA follows: TGTGCTAGTGGTTTGCTAACGGGAGGTGGAGACGGCTACACCTTC.

The J gene is TRBJ2-2, the V gene TRBV29-1; D uncertain. V lost 4 bases and J lost 6, with 6 bases in between. Germline CDR1 and CDR2: SQVTM and ANQGSEA. The CDR3 has 11 amino acids. The CDR3 reads CSVGSPGELFF. Here the CDR3 DNA reads TGCAGCGTTGGCAGTCCCGGGGAGCTGTTTTTT.

This clone was recorded only once. The rearrangement joins TRBV3-1 (or the pseudogene TRBV3-2) to TRBJ1-2; 7 bases line up with TRBD1. V lost 2 bases and J lost 7; bases outside the gene matches: 10. From germline, CDR1 is LGHDT and CDR2 YNNKEL (reference sequence). The CDR3 has 15 amino acids. This CDR3 reads CASSQPRTGSSGYTF. For the CDR3, the DNA is TGTGCCAGCAGCCAACCAAGGACAGGCTCGAGTGGCTACACCTTC.

This clone was picked up one time. The rearrangement joins TRBV2 to TRBJ1-1; D gene unclear. V was trimmed by 7 bases and J by 10 bases, leaving 22 bases between them. From germline, CDR1 is SNHLY and CDR2 FYNNEI. This CDR3 is built from 14 residues. In DNA form, the CDR3 reads TGTGCCAGCACTGTCAATTTGAGTCCCTTAGTAGCTTTCTTT. Its protein product is CASTVNLSPLVAFF.

The rearrangement links TRBV6-1 to TRBJ2-7; 11 nucleotides align to TRBD2. Germline CDR1 and CDR2: MNHNS and SASEGT. With V trimmed by 1 base and J by 4 bases, 6 bases remained unmatched. The CDR3 extends over 16 amino acids. This CDR3 is CASSEGSASGGYEQYF. DNA of the CDR3: TGTGCCAGCAGTGAAGGTTCGGCTAGCGGGGGGTACGAGCAGTACTTC.

The chain combines TRBV7-9 with TRBJ1-6; D uncertain. The germline V and J ends were trimmed by 6 bases and 6 bases, with 15 bases remaining between them. Germline assignment: CDR1 SEHNR and CDR2 FQNEAQ (reference sequence). The CDR3 is 15 residues long. The CDR3 bases are TGTGCCAGCAGGCAGCGCGGTGATTTTAATTCACCCCTCCACTTT. Protein: CASRQRGDFNSPLHF.

This clone was seen once. Germline is not matched at one junction end, which may reflect a read error. This rearrangement joins TRBV19 to TRBJ2-5, with 7 bases aligning to TRBD2. Germline loops: CDR1 LNHDA, CDR2 SQIVND (reference sequence). This CDR3 has 14 amino acids. CDR3 in DNA: TGTGCCAGTAGTATGGGAGGGAACCACGAGACCCAGTACTTC. Amino acid sequence: CASSMGGNHETQYF.

This clone has a single count. The J gene is TRBJ1-3, the V gene TRBV6-5, with 7 positions matching TRBD1. The length of the CDR3 is 13 residues. The trim removed 5 bases at V and 3 bases at J, leaving 1 base unmatched. Per the germline V gene, CDR1 is MNHEY and CDR2 is SVGAGI. The CDR3 DNA is TGTGCCAGCAGTCGGGACAGTGGAAACACCATATATTTT. Amino acids: CASSRDSGNTIYF.

J is TRBJ2-5 and V is TRBV9; 16 nucleotides align to TRBD2. V shed 3 bases, J shed 2 bases, and the junction held 4 bases outside the gene matches. This CDR3 region has 17 residues. Germline V lookup: CDR1 SGDLS, CDR2 YYNGEE. The CDR3 bases are TGTGCCAGCAGCGAGGGGACTAGCGGGGGGGCGCAAGAGACCCAGTACTTC. Amino acid sequence: CASSEGTSGGAQETQYF.

This sequence joins TRBV11-2 and TRBJ2-7; 11 nucleotides align to TRBD2. The CDR3 is 14 residues long. Germline lookup yields CDR1 SGHAT and CDR2 FQNNGV. V lost 4 bases and J lost 6; bases outside the gene matches: 5. The CDR3 region has the DNA TGTGCCAGCAGCTCCCTAGCGGGGGGCCTCGAGCAGTACTTC. It translates to CASSSLAGGLEQYF.

V gene TRBV7-3 combines with J gene TRBJ2-7; TRBD1 might be the D (6 bases). The CDR3 extends over 14 amino acids. Per germline, CDR1 SGHTA and CDR2 FQGTGA. Trimming took 0 bases from V and 8 from J, leaving 14 bases between them. The CDR3 here is CASSLTLEQGKQYF. In DNA form, the CDR3 reads TGTGCCAGCAGCTTAACATTGGAGCAGGGGAAGCAGTACTTC.